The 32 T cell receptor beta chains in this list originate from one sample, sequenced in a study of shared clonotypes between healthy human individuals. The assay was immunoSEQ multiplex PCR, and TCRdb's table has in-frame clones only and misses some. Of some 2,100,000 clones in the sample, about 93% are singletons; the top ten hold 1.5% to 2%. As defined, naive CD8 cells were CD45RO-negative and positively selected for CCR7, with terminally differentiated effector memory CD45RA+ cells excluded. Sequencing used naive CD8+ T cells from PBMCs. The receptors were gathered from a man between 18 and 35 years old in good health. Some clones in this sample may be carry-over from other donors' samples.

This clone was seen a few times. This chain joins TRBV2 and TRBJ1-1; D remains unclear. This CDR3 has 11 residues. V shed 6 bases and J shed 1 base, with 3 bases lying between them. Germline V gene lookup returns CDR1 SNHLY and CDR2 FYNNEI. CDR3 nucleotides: TGTGCCAGCAGCAGGAACACTGAAGCTTTCTTT. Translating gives CASSRNTEAFF.

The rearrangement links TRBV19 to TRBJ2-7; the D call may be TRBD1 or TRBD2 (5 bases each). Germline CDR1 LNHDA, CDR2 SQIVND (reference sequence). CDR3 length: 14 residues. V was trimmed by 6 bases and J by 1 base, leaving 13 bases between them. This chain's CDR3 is CASRSWDGSYEQYF. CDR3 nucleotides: TGTGCCAGTAGGTCCTGGGACGGATCCTACGAGCAGTACTTC.

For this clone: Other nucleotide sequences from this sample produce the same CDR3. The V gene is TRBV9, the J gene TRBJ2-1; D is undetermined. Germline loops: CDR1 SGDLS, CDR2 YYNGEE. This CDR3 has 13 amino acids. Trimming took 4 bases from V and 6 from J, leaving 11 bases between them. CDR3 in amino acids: CASSPSTGNEQFF. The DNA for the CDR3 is TGTGCCAGCAGCCCATCGACGGGCAATGAGCAGTTCTTC. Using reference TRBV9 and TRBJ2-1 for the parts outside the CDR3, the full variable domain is DSGVTQTPKHLITATGQRVTLRCSPRSGDLSVYWYQQSLDQGLQFLIQYYNGEERAKGNILERFSAQQFPDLHSELNLSSLELGDSALYFCASSPSTGNEQFFGPGTRLTVL.

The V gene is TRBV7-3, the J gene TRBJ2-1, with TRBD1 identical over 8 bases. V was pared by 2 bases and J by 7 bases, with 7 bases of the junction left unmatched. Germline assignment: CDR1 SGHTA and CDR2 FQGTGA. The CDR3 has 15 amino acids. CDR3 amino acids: CASSLLRQGKNEQFF. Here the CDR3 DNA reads TGTGCCAGCAGCTTACTTCGACAGGGGAAGAATGAGCAGTTCTTC.

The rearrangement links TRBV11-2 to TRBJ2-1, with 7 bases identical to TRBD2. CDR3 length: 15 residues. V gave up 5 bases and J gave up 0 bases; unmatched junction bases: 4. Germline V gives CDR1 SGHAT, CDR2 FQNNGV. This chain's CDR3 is CASSPGLVSYNEQFF. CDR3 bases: TGTGCCAGCAGCCCCGGACTAGTCTCCTACAATGAGCAGTTCTTC.

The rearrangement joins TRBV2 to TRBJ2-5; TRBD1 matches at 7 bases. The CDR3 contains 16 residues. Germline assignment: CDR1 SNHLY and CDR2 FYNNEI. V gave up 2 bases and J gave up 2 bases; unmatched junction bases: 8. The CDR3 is CASSEPPRQGQETQYF. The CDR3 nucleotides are TGTGCCAGCAGTGAACCCCCTAGACAGGGACAAGAGACCCAGTACTTC.

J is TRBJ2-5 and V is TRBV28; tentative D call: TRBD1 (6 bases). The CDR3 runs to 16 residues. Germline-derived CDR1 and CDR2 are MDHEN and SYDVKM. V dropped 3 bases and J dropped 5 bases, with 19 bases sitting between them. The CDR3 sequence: CASSLEFGGLDETQYF. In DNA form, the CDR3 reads TGTGCCAGCAGTTTGGAGTTTGGGGGCTTGGATGAGACCCAGTACTTC.

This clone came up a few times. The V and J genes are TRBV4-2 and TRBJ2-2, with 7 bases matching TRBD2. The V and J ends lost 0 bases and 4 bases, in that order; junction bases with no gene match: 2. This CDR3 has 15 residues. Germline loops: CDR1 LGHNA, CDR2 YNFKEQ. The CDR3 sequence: CASSQEASGTGELFF. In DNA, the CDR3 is TGTGCCAGCAGCCAAGAAGCTAGCGGCACCGGGGAGCTGTTTTTT.

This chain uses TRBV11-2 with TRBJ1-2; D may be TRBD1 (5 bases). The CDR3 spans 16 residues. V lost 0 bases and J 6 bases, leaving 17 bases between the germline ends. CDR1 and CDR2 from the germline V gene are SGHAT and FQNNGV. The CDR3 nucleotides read TGTGCCAGCAGCTTAGATCGTTCCAGGGACGGGGATGGCTACACCTTC. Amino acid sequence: CASSLDRSRDGDGYTF.

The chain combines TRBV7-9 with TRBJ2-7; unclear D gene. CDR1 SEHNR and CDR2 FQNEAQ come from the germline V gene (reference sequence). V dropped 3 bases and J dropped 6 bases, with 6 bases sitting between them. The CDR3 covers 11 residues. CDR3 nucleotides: TGTGCCAGCAGCTTGGAGCCCGAGCAGTACTTC. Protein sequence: CASSLEPEQYF.

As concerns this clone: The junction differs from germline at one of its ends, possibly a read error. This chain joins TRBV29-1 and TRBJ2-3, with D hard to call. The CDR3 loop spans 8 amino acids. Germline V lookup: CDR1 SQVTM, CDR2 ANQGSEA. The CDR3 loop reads CSVDWALF. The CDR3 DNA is TGCAGCGTTGACTGGGCACTTTTT.

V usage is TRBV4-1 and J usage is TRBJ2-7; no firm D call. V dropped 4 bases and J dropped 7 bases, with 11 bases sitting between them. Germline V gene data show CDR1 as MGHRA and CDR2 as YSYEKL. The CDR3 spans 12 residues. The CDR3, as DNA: TGCGCCAGCAGCCGAGAAAAGGGTGAGCAGTACTTC. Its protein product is CASSREKGEQYF.

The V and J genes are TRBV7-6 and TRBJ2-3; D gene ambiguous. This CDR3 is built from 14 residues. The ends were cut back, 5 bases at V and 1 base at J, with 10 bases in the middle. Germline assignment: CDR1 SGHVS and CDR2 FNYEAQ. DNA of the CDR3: TGTGCCAGCAGCAACCGGGTTGGCACAGATACGCAGTATTTT. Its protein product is CASSNRVGTDTQYF.

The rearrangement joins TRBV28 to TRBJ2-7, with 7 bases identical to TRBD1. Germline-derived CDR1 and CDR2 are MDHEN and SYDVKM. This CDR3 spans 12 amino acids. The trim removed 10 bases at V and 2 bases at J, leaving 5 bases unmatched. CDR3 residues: CATAQGAYEQYF. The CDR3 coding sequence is TGTGCCACAGCTCAGGGGGCCTACGAGCAGTACTTC.

The CDR3 region has the DNA TGCGCCAGCAGCCAAGGACCCACAGGGTCCGGTACTGAAGCTTTCTTT. Protein product: CASSQGPTGSGTEAFF. The V and J genes are TRBV4-1 and TRBJ1-1, with D perhaps matching TRBD1 (6 bases). The V and J ends lost 1 base and 5 bases respectively, with 17 bases between them. CDR1 is MGHRA, CDR2 YSYEKL, per germline. The CDR3 length is 16 residues.

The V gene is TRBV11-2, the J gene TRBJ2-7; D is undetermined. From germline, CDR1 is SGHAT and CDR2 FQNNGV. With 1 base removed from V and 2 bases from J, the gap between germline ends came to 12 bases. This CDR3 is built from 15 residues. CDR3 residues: CASSLVASGAYEQYF. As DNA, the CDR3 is TGTGCCAGCAGCTTAGTTGCCAGTGGGGCCTACGAGCAGTACTTC.

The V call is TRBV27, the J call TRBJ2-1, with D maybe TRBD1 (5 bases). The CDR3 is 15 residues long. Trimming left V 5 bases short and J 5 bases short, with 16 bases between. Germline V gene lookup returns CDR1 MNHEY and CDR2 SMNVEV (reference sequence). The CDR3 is CASSPGRDRHNEQFF. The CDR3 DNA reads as TGTGCCAGCAGTCCCGGACGTGACAGACACAATGAGCAGTTCTTC.

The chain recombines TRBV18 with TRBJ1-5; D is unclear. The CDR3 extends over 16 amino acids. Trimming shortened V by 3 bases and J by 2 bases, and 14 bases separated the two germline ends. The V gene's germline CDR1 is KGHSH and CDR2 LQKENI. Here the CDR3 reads CASSPGTVSGNQPQHF. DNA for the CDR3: TGTGCCAGCTCACCGGGTACGGTTTCGGGCAATCAGCCCCAGCATTTT. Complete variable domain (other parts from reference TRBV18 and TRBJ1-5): NAGVMQNPRHLVRRRGQEARLRCSPMKGHSHVYWYRQLPEEGLKFMVYLQKENIIDESGMPKERFSAEFPKEGPSILRIQQVVRGDSAAYFCASSPGTVSGNQPQHFGDGTRLSIL.

In nucleotides, the CDR3 is TGTGCCAGCAGCTTTTGGTTGGGGAACACCGGGGAGCTGTTTTTT. It codes for CASSFWLGNTGELFF. V and J are TRBV11-2 and TRBJ2-2, with D unclear. In germline, CDR1 is SGHAT, CDR2 FQNNGV. Trimming removed 3 bases at V and 1 base at J, with 9 bases between. This CDR3 spans 15 amino acids.

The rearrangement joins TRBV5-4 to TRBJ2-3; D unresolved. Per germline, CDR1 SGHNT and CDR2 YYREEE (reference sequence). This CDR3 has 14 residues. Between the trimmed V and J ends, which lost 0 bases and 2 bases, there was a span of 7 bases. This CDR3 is CASSLDGYTDTQYF. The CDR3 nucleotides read TGTGCCAGCAGCTTGGACGGATACACAGATACGCAGTATTTT.

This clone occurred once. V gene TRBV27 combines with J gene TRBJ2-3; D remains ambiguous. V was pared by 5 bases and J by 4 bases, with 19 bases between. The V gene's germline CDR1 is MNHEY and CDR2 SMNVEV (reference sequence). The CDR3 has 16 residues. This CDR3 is CASSLIYPTPPDTQYF. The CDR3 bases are TGTGCCAGCAGTCTAATTTACCCCACCCCCCCAGATACGCAGTATTTT.

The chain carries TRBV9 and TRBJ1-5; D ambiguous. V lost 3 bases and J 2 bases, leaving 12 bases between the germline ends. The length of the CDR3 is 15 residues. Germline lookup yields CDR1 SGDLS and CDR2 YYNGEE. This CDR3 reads CASSEGWGGNQPQHF. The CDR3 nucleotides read TGTGCCAGCAGCGAAGGGTGGGGTGGCAATCAGCCCCAGCATTTT. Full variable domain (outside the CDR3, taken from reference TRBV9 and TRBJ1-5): DSGVTQTPKHLITATGQRVTLRCSPRSGDLSVYWYQQSLDQGLQFLIQYYNGEERAKGNILERFSAQQFPDLHSELNLSSLELGDSALYFCASSEGWGGNQPQHFGDGTRLSIL.

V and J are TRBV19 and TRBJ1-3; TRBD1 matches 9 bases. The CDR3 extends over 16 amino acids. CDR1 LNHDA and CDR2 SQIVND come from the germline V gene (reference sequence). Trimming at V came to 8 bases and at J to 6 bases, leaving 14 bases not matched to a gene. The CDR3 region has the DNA TGTGCCAGTCCCCGAATGGGGGACAGGGTAAAAAACACCATATATTTT. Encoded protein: CASPRMGDRVKNTIYF.

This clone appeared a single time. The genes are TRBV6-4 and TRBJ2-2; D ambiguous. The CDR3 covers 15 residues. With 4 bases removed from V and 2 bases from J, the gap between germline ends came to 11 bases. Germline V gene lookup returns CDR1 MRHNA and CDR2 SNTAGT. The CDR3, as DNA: TGTGCCAGCAGTGTTTTTCCCGGCAACACCGGGGAGCTGTTTTTT. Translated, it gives CASSVFPGNTGELFF.

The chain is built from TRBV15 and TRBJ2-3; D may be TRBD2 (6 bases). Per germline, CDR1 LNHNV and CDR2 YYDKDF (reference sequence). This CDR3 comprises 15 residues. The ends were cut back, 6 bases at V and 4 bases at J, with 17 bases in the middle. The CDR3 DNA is TGTGCCACCAGGGGGAGGCGCGATTCTCCAGATACGCAGTATTTT. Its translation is CATRGRRDSPDTQYF.

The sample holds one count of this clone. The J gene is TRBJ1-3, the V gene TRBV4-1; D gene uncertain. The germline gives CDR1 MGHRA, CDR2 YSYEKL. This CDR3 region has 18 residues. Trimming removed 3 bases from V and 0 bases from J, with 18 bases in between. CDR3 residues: CASSHGSTGSTSGNTIYF. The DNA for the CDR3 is TGCGCCAGCAGCCATGGGTCCACCGGGTCCACCTCTGGAAACACCATATATTTT.

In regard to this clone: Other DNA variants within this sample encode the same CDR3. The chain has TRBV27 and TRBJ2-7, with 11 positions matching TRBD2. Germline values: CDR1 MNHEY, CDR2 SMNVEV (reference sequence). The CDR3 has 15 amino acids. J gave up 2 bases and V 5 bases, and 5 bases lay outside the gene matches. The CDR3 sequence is CASSPLAGGPYEQYF. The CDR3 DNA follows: TGTGCCAGCAGTCCGTTAGCGGGAGGGCCCTACGAGCAGTACTTC.

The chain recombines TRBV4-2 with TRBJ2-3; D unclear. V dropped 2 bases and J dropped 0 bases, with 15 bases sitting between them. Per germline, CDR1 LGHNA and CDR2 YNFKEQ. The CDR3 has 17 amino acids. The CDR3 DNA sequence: TGTGCCAGCAGCCAAATGGGTGACATACCTAGCACAGATACGCAGTATTTT. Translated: CASSQMGDIPSTDTQYF.

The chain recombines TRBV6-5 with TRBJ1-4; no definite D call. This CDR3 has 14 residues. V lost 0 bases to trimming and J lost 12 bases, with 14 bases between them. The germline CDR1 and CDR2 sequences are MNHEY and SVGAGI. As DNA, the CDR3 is TGTGCCAGCAGTTACTCTTCAAGTTCAGGTGAACTGTTTTTT. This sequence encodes CASSYSSSSGELFF.

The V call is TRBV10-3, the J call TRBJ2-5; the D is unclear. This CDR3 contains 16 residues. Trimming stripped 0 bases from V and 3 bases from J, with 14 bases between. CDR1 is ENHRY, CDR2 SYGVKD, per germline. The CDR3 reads CAISESRGKGEETQYF. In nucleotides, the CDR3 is TGTGCCATCAGTGAGTCGAGAGGAAAGGGCGAAGAGACCCAGTACTTC.

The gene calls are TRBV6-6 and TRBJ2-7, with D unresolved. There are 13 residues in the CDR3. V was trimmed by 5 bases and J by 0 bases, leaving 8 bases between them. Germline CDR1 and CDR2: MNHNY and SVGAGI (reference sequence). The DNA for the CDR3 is TGTGCCAGCAGTCCGGGCAACTCCTACGAGCAGTACTTC. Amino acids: CASSPGNSYEQYF.

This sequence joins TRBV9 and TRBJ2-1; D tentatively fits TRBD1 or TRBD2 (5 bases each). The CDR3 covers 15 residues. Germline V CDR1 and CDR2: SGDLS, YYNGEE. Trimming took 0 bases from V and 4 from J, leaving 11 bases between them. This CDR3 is CASSVGLGEYNEQFF. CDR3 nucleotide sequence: TGTGCCAGCAGCGTAGGCCTAGGGGAGTACAATGAGCAGTTCTTC.